This T cell receptor beta chain was recorded in a study of T cell responses to AZD1222 COVID-19 vaccine. Study context: Pooled together were second doses at about 4 or about 12 weeks.

Produced via immunoSEQ multiplex PCR; TCRdb's table is partial and in-frame only. The table records approximately 150,000 clones, 85% to 95% of them present only once. Points from the study as a whole: The reported proportion of spike-specific TCRs targeting unmutated variant regions was nearly half.

The junction had 7 bases not matched to a gene; V was cut back by 5 bases and J by 5 bases. The germline V gene encodes CDR1 LGHNT and CDR2 FRNRAP. CDR3 length equals 16 residues. Turning to this clone: Its antigen is still unknown.

Sequences were derived from peripheral blood, sampled on day 0 of AZD1222 vaccination. The clonotype comes from an adult in good health. The chain joins TRBV12-5 to TRBJ2-5, with 14 nucleotides matching TRBD2. Written as DNA, the CDR3 is TGTGCTAGTGGTACCGGGACTAGCGGGGGAGGGGAGACCCAGTACTTC. Translation: CASGTGTSGGGETQYF.